The rows below give T cell receptor beta chains drawn from one sample of a study of CDR3 diversity in severe acne. TCRdb processed the PCR reads anew with MiXCR; each CDR3 protein has one entry. The sample lists over 85,000 distinct CDR3 sequences, roughly half seen once, with around 11% in the top ten. Sequenced: blood. These receptors were collected from a male donor with acne. Each CDR3 is given with its conserved first and last residue. D genes are given only for firm matches.

d_call,v_call,j_call,cdr3_aa
NA,TRBV11-2,TRBJ1-2,CASSLESQGADYGYTF
NA,TRBV12-3/TRBV12-4,TRBJ1-2,CASSFYRGYPNYGYTF
TRBD2,TRBV2,TRBJ2-5,CASRLGGGKETQYF
NA,TRBV28,TRBJ1-5,CASSSGHYSNQPQHF
TRBD2,TRBV29-1,TRBJ2-3,CSVGTSGSADTQYF
NA,TRBV5-8,TRBJ2-5,CASSAQALGGTQYF
TRBD2,TRBV2,TRBJ2-7,CASSPPSGRGGYEQYF
NA,TRBV24-1,TRBJ1-2,CASSQDARRGYTF
NA,TRBV6-2/TRBV6-3,TRBJ2-7,CASSYSRYEQYF
NA,TRBV28,TRBJ2-7,CASSRTRWAYEQYF
NA,TRBV10-3,TRBJ2-3,CASSYSPTTYTDTQYF
TRBD1,TRBV3-1,TRBJ2-7,CASSHSQGEQYF
TRBD2,TRBV7-8,TRBJ2-1,CASSKPSGSFDEQFF
NA,TRBV7-6,TRBJ2-2,CASSLFAQATGELFF
NA,TRBV19,TRBJ1-5,CASRPGHNSNQPQHF
TRBD2,TRBV9,TRBJ2-5,CASSPRVAGEGTQYF
NA,TRBV7-7,TRBJ2-5,CASSLDFGETQYF
NA,TRBV19,TRBJ1-5,CASRDRQDNQPQHF
TRBD1,TRBV7-4,TRBJ1-5,CASSLGGQGSRQPQHF
TRBD2,TRBV4-1,TRBJ2-5,CASSQDLVRGRADQTQYF
NA,TRBV24-1,TRBJ2-7,CATSETLGEQYF
NA,TRBV9,TRBJ1-2,CASSLPPEDLGYGYTF